The 27 T cell receptor beta chains reported below all come from one sample, sequenced in a study of response to subunit inactivated influenza vaccine. TCRdb re-analysed the RT-PCR reads in MiXCR, keeping a single row per CDR3 protein. The repertoire has roughly 620,000 distinct CDR3 sequences, approximately 10% of them found once; the top ten carry 11%. This same sample was also taken into another study, of T cells expressing NK-cell markers. According to that study: Libraries used 5'RACE template switching adding universal primer site and UMIs.

The sequenced sample was PBMCs from blood, obtained on the day of vaccination. The receptor source for this set is a man aged 45-60 years who received an inactivated influenza vaccine.

This clonotype occurred many times. This rearrangement joins TRBV29-1 to TRBJ2-1; 12 positions match TRBD2. Germline values: CDR1 SQVTM, CDR2 ANQGSEA. After removal of 6 bases from V and 7 bases from J, the junction contained 7 bases not matched to a gene. This CDR3 has 14 residues. CDR3 residues: CSVVTSGGSNEQFF. Here the CDR3 DNA reads TGCAGCGTGGTGACTAGCGGGGGATCGAATGAGCAGTTCTTC.

This chain joins TRBV28 and TRBJ1-2; D unresolved. Between the trimmed V and J ends, which lost 4 bases and 10 bases, there was a span of 16 bases. The CDR3 is made up of 13 amino acids. Germline CDR1 MDHEN, CDR2 SYDVKM. The CDR3 loop is CASSSPSQGSYTF. DNA for the CDR3: TGTGCCAGCAGTTCCCCCTCACAAGGGTCCTACACCTTC.

Concerning this clonotype: This may stem from a read error, because a much larger clone lies one nucleotide away. The J gene is TRBJ1-6, the V gene TRBV11-2; no firm D call. The CDR3 has 15 amino acids. Germline V gene sequence: CDR1 SGHAT, CDR2 FQNNGV. The CDR3 coding sequence is TGTGACAGCAGCTTATATCGGGAGAGGAATTCACCCCTCCACTTT. Its protein product is CDSSLYRERNSPLHF.

J is TRBJ1-1 and V is TRBV7-9, with D perhaps TRBD1 (5 bases). Germline CDR1 and CDR2: SEHNR and FQNEAQ (reference sequence). CDR3 length: 14 amino acids. V dropped 4 bases and J dropped 5 bases, with 14 bases sitting between them. Written as DNA, the CDR3 is TGTGCCAGCAGCTGCTCCTATCGGGGGACTGAAGCTTTCTTT. Translated: CASSCSYRGTEAFF.

The gene calls are TRBV4-3 and TRBJ2-7; the D is unclear. CDR3 length: 14 residues. Germline loops: CDR1 LGHNA, CDR2 YSLEER. Trimming removed 1 base from V and 0 bases from J, with 7 bases in between. The CDR3 coding sequence is TGCGCCAGCAGCCAAGTCCGGAACTCCTACGAGCAGTACTTC. Its translation: CASSQVRNSYEQYF.

This clonotype came up a few times. The rearrangement links TRBV2 to TRBJ2-7, with no clear D. Germline CDR1 and CDR2: SNHLY and FYNNEI. The CDR3 totals 15 residues. The V end lost 3 bases, the J end lost 2 bases, and 14 bases lay between the germline ends. DNA for the CDR3: TGTGCCAGCAGTGATTCTCGCGGATCTGCCTACGAGCAGTACTTC. Amino acids: CASSDSRGSAYEQYF.

V usage is TRBV12-3 or TRBV12-4 and J usage is TRBJ2-5; D unclear. Trimming took off 2 bases at V and 4 bases at J, with 11 bases between the two ends. This CDR3 is built from 14 residues. The CDR3 region is CASSLYSRRETQYF. In DNA, the CDR3 is TGTGCCAGCAGTTTATACAGTCGTCGAGAGACCCAGTACTTC.

In DNA form, the CDR3 reads TGTGCCAGCAGCAAAGTTCGGTCGGGCGGTAAAGAGACCCAGTACTTC. Its translation: CASSKVRSGGKETQYF. The chain combines TRBV21-1 with TRBJ2-5; TRBD1 is the table's D call and was not checked against the DNA. TRBV21-1 is deemed a pseudogene. The CDR3 is made up of 16 amino acids.

This clonotype was picked up a small number of times. The chain joins TRBV12-3 or TRBV12-4 to TRBJ2-3, with TRBD1 identical over 7 bases. J lost 4 bases, V lost 4 bases, and 14 bases had no gene match. There are 17 residues in the CDR3. CDR3 residues: CASSSLPGQRGADTQYF. The CDR3 DNA sequence: TGTGCCAGCAGTTCGCTCCCGGGACAGCGCGGAGCAGATACGCAGTATTTT.

The V gene is TRBV20-1, the J gene TRBJ1-1, with D perhaps matching TRBD1 (6 bases). There are 14 residues in the CDR3. CDR1 and CDR2 (germline): DFQATT, SNEGSKA (reference sequence). Trimming took 5 bases from V and 0 from J, leaving 13 bases between them. For the CDR3, the DNA is TGCAGTGCTGGAAAAGGGGGGATGAACACTGAAGCTTTCTTT. Its protein product is CSAGKGGMNTEAFF.

The sample holds many counts of this clonotype. One end of the junction varies from germline; a read error may be responsible. The J gene is TRBJ2-1, the V gene TRBV12-3 or TRBV12-4; D might be TRBD2 (6 bases). The CDR3 loop spans 14 amino acids. The CDR3 coding sequence is TGTGCCAGCAGCCGATCGGGGGAATATAACCGGGACCCCTTC. Amino acids: CASSRSGEYNRDPF.

This clonotype was recorded a few times. J is TRBJ2-2 and V is TRBV7-3; D is possibly TRBD2 (6 bases). Looked up from germline, CDR1 is SGHTA and CDR2 is FQGTGA. The CDR3 is 13 residues long. The V end was cut by 2 bases, the J end by 10 bases, with 11 bases between. The CDR3 DNA sequence: TGTGCCAGCAGCTTACTCCGGGACTCGGAGCTGTTTTTT. As protein: CASSLLRDSELFF.

This clonotype came up a few times. This chain joins TRBV10-3 and TRBJ1-1, with 11 bases lining up with TRBD1. The CDR3 length is 14 residues. Germline values: CDR1 ENHRY, CDR2 SYGVKD. V gave up 7 bases and J gave up 4 bases; unmatched junction bases: 5. CDR3 sequence: CAITSDRGLTEAFF. The CDR3 nucleotides read TGTGCCATCACCTCGGACAGGGGGCTCACTGAAGCTTTCTTT.

The table lists this clonotype with many counts. This chain uses TRBV28 with TRBJ1-5, with 8 nucleotides matching TRBD1. Germline V gene lookup returns CDR1 MDHEN and CDR2 SYDVKM. V lost 5 bases to trimming and J lost 5 bases; unmatched junction nucleotides: 20. CDR3 size: 19 residues. CDR3 loop: CASSASGGLGSLGDQPQHF. The CDR3 DNA reads as TGTGCCAGCAGTGCCTCAGGGGGCCTGGGCTCCTTGGGAGATCAGCCCCAGCATTTT.

The CDR3 coding sequence is TGTGCCAGCAGCTTCTCTCTAGCGGTATCTGAGACCCAGTACTTC. Translating it yields CASSFSLAVSETQYF. V usage is TRBV7-9 and J usage is TRBJ2-5; 7 positions agree with TRBD2. J lost 5 bases, V lost 3 bases, and 9 bases had no gene match. The V gene's germline CDR1 is SEHNR and CDR2 FQNEAQ (reference sequence). The CDR3 sequence is 15 residues long.

V is TRBV3-1 and J is TRBJ2-6; no clear D. The CDR3 consists of 19 residues. CDR1 and CDR2 from the germline V gene are LGHDT and YNNKEL (reference sequence). V lost 1 base and J 1 base, leaving 17 bases between the germline ends. CDR3 coding DNA: TGTGCCAGCAGCCAAGGTCAGTTCCGGGCGCGGTCTGGGGCCAACGTCCTGACTTTC. It encodes CASSQGQFRARSGANVLTF.

The chain carries TRBV12-3 or TRBV12-4 and TRBJ1-4; no reliable D call. The ends were cut back, 5 bases at V and 10 bases at J, with 11 bases in the middle. The CDR3 has 12 amino acids. DNA of the CDR3: TGTGCCAGCAGTGTCATCAGGCGAAAACTGTTTTTT. Translated, it gives CASSVIRRKLFF.

The rearrangement uses TRBV5-1 and TRBJ1-5; no reliable D call. V was cut by 1 base and J by 10 bases, with 15 bases left in between. Germline values: CDR1 SGHRS, CDR2 YFSETQ. The CDR3 spans 14 residues. The CDR3 region is CASSLWSGMGPQHF. The CDR3 nucleotides are TGCGCCAGCAGCTTGTGGTCCGGAATGGGACCCCAGCATTTT.

This clonotype occurred a few times. The chain recombines TRBV12-3 or TRBV12-4 with TRBJ2-2, with D perhaps matching TRBD2 (7 bases). This CDR3 spans 15 amino acids. Trimming removed 7 bases from V and 4 bases from J, with 16 bases in between. CDR3 loop: CASTQRGGLTGELFF. The CDR3 DNA reads as TGTGCCAGCACTCAGAGGGGGGGTCTCACCGGGGAGCTGTTTTTT.

At least ten counts were recorded for this clonotype. This chain uses TRBV7-3 with TRBJ2-3; no clear D gene. The length of the CDR3 is 15 residues. Deletions cut 2 bases from V and 0 bases from J, with 9 bases between. Looked up from germline, CDR1 is SGHTA and CDR2 is FQGTGA. CDR3 sequence reads: CASSLLAASTDTQYF. The CDR3 bases are TGTGCCAGCAGCTTATTGGCGGCTAGCACAGATACGCAGTATTTT. Variable domain in full (rest from reference TRBV7-3 and TRBJ2-3): GAGVSQTPSNKVTEKGKYVELRCDPISGHTALYWYRQSLGQGPEFLIYFQGTGAADDSGLPNDRFFAVRPEGSVSTLKIQRTERGDSAVYLCASSLLAASTDTQYFGPGTRLTVL.

This clonotype was found a few times. The V gene is TRBV3-1, the J gene TRBJ2-7; TRBD2 matches 10 bases. Germline V gives CDR1 LGHDT, CDR2 YNNKEL (reference sequence). This CDR3 comprises 15 residues. V lost 4 bases, J lost 4 bases, and 7 bases stayed unmatched. The CDR3 protein is CASSLSGRAAYEQYF. The CDR3 bases are TGTGCCAGCAGCCTAAGCGGGAGGGCCGCATACGAGCAGTACTTC.

This clonotype was recorded many times. The V gene is TRBV12-3 or TRBV12-4, the J gene TRBJ2-2; 14 bases fit TRBD2. This CDR3 comprises 17 residues. V dropped 5 bases and J dropped 8; count of bases not matched to a gene: 10. The CDR3 DNA reads TGTGCCAGCAGTGCCGGGACTAGCGGGGGCCTTATTGGGGAGCTGTTTTTT. Translated: CASSAGTSGGLIGELFF.

V gene TRBV4-3 combines with J gene TRBJ2-1; no clear D gene. The CDR3 is 15 residues long. With 0 bases removed from V and 0 bases from J, the gap between germline ends came to 6 bases. The germline V gene has CDR1 LGHNA and CDR2 YSLEER. CDR3 sequence: CASSQEGNSYNEQFF. In nucleotides, the CDR3 is TGCGCCAGCAGCCAAGAAGGGAACTCCTACAATGAGCAGTTCTTC.

The chain couples TRBV12-3 or TRBV12-4 to TRBJ2-7, with TRBD2 matching 8 bases. Trimming removed 4 bases from V and 2 bases from J; junction bases left unmatched: 10. The CDR3 loop spans 16 amino acids. In DNA, the CDR3 is TGTGCCAGCAGTTCCTTTGGAGCGGGAGAGGCCTACGAGCAGTACTTC. Protein product: CASSSFGAGEAYEQYF.

On this clonotype: With a much larger clone just one base away, this may be a read error. The CDR3 spells CARRPTSGRAFGELFF. The DNA for the CDR3 is TGTGCCCGCAGACCCACTAGCGGGAGGGCCTTCGGGGAGCTGTTTTTT. The rearrangement links TRBV27 to TRBJ2-2; TRBD2 matches at 13 bases. Germline V gene data show CDR1 as MNHEY and CDR2 as SMNVEV (reference sequence). This CDR3 is 16 amino acids long.

V gene TRBV3-1 combines with J gene TRBJ2-5, with 7 bases lining up with TRBD1. This CDR3 contains 16 residues. V was clipped by 1 base and J by 5 bases; unmatched bases: 10. The germline CDR1 and CDR2 sequences are LGHDT and YNNKEL (reference sequence). The CDR3 region has the DNA TGTGCCAGCAGCCAAGCGAAAACCGACAGGGCTGAGACCCAGTACTTC. Translated: CASSQAKTDRAETQYF.

This clonotype was counted many times. This chain links TRBV14 with TRBJ2-2, with D uncertain. CDR3 length: 13 amino acids. V was clipped by 0 bases and J by 6 bases, with 5 bases between them. CDR1 SGHDN and CDR2 FVKESK come from the germline V gene. The CDR3 loop is CASSQEKAGELFF. The CDR3 DNA reads TGTGCCAGCAGCCAAGAGAAGGCCGGGGAGCTGTTTTTT.